The rows below give T cell receptor beta chains drawn from one sample of a study of blood T cell repertoires in COVID-19. Libraries were prepared by immunoSEQ multiplex PCR; TCRdb keeps only in-frame clonotypes and omits some of them. The sample records 30,000 to 40,000 clones, around four fifths being singletons. Sequencing was done on a sample of peripheral blood. Every receptor here comes from a man in his sixties with COVID-19, enrolled during active disease. Each CDR3 is given with its conserved first and last residue.

V	J	CDR3
TRBV7-9	TRBJ1-1	CASSLVQYTEAFF
TRBV11-1	TRBJ1-5	CASSPGGTGNQPQHF
TRBV2	TRBJ2-1	CASSVQRVRVNEQFF
TRBV20-1	TRBJ2-2	CSASLAAYTGELFF
TRBV2	TRBJ2-2	CASKGQGNAGELFF
TRBV6-5	TRBJ2-7	CASKREGTEQYF
TRBV27	TRBJ1-2	CASSSTGNYGYTF
TRBV6-5	TRBJ1-4	CASSLGGGGEKLFF
TRBV19	TRBJ1-3	CASSLWTGGSGNTIYF
TRBV25-1	TRBJ1-4	CASREQGAREKLFF
TRBV11-2	TRBJ1-2	CASSHKGTGEYGYTF
TRBV21-1	TRBJ2-3	CASSETGTETDTQYF
TRBV30	TRBJ1-2	CAWRLGGLNYTF
TRBV3-1/TRBV3-2	TRBJ1-5	CASSQEAGGMVQPQHF
TRBV11-2	TRBJ1-5	CASSLMGGPQHF